The entry that follows covers one T cell receptor beta chain sequence. This sample is part of a study of T-cell reconstitution after alpha-beta-depleted transplantation in children. As it was prepared, the TCRbeta library received unique molecular identifiers. A single record per CDR3 protein comes from TCRdb applying MiXCR to the PCR reads. The table lists 550,000 to 600,000 distinct CDR3 sequences, roughly 24% of them singletons. The junction had 13 bases not matched to a gene; V was cut back by 8 bases and J by 5 bases. Per germline, CDR1 SGHRS and CDR2 YFSETQ. The CDR3 sequence is 16 residues long.

The chain carries TRBV5-1 and TRBJ2-1; 10 bases are shared with TRBD2. The TCR comes from a boy in the first two years of life who had a stem cell transplant for acute myeloid leukemia, so the T cells may come from the graft donor. The sample here was PBMCs, mostly from graft donor cells, taken 360 days after TCRalphabeta/CD19-depleted stem cell transplant. The CDR3 region has the DNA TGCGCCAGTCGAGGTGCGTTAGCGGGGGGAGACAATGAGCAGTTCTTC. Protein sequence: CASRGALAGGDNEQFF.